A selection of T cell receptor beta chains follows, all from one sample in a study of cytomegalovirus exposure and HLA in healthy donors. The assay was immunoSEQ multiplex PCR, and TCRdb's table has in-frame clones only and misses some. Found here are roughly 180,000 clones, roughly 74% of them singletons; the top ten hold approximately 2.6%. Sequencing used PBMCs. The receptors come from a female donor in good health and CMV-seronegative. Both conserved end residues are part of each CDR3. Each record gives: V gene, clone size, J gene, D gene, CDR3 DNA, CDR3 protein. A D gene is named only where the DNA matches it firmly. Only some rows state a clone size, as once, few, many or a class for expanded clones.

TRBV6-5	.	TRBJ2-1	.	TGTGCCAGCAGTTACATCGGAGGAGACAATGAGCAGTTCTTC	CASSYIGGDNEQFF
TRBV19	.	TRBJ2-4	.	TGTGCCAGTAGTACGGGGTATCTACTAGCCAAAAACATTCAGTACTTC	CASSTGYLLAKNIQYF
TRBV7-2	.	TRBJ2-5	TRBD2	TGTGCCAGCAGCTTAGAACTAGCGGGAGTTTCCTCTGTGGAGCAGTACTTC	CASSLELAGVSSVEQYF
TRBV30	.	TRBJ2-1	.	TGTGCCTGGCAGGGGATGCCTGAACTGGGGGAACAGTTCTTC	CAWQGMPELGEQFF
TRBV19	.	TRBJ2-7	TRBD1	TGTGCCAGTAGTTATTCCGGGACAGGTCTTTCCTACGAGCAGTACTTC	CASSYSGTGLSYEQYF
TRBV28	.	TRBJ2-3	TRBD2	TGTGCCAGCAGTTCGCTAGCGGCAGATACGCAGTATTTT	CASSSLAADTQYF
TRBV9	.	TRBJ2-1	.	TGTGCCAGCAGCGTAGACCGGAGCTCCTACAATGAGCAGTTCTTC	CASSVDRSSYNEQFF
TRBV11-1	few	TRBJ2-1	.	TGTGCCAGCAGCTTTGAGGGTTTCGATCATGAGCAGTTCTTC	CASSFEGFDHEQFF
TRBV6-6	.	TRBJ2-7	.	TGTGCCAGCAGTCTGACAGTGACCTACGAGCAGTACTTC	CASSLTVTYEQYF
TRBV29-1	.	TRBJ2-7	TRBD1	TGCAGCGCACGGACAGGGGCCGAGCAGTACTTC	CSARTGAEQYF
TRBV5-6	.	TRBJ1-1	.	TGTGCCAGCAGCTTGGGACAGAGATTCTACACTGAAGCTTTCTTT	CASSLGQRFYTEAFF
TRBV15	.	TRBJ2-2	TRBD2	TGTGCCACCAGCAAGGGGACTAGAGGCACCGGGGAGCTGTTTTTT	CATSKGTRGTGELFF
TRBV15	once	TRBJ2-1	TRBD1	TGTGCCACCAGGGGGATCGGGACAGGGAAAAACAATGAGCAGTTCTTC	CATRGIGTGKNNEQFF
TRBV18	.	TRBJ2-2	.	TGTGCCAGCTCACGGCGGGGTCAAGACACCGGGGAGCTGTTTTTT	CASSRRGQDTGELFF
TRBV2	once	TRBJ2-5	.	TGTGCCAGCAGCGACTCCTCGGAGACCCAGTACTTC	CASSDSSETQYF
TRBV7-6	.	TRBJ2-1	.	TGTGCCAGCAGCTTATCCGGGGGAGTGGGCTGGAGAGCGGAAAAGAATGAGCAGTTCTTC	CASSLSGGVGWRAEKNEQFF
TRBV28	.	TRBJ1-1	.	TGTGCCAGCAGTTTACGACAAGTCCAGGGCACTGAAGCTTTCTTT	CASSLRQVQGTEAFF
TRBV5-1	once	TRBJ2-7	TRBD2	TGCGCCAGCAGCTTGGACTTTCGTCGACTAGCGGGAGTAGGCGAGCAGTACTTC	CASSLDFRRLAGVGEQYF
TRBV7-9	.	TRBJ1-1	TRBD1	TGTTCCAGCAGCGCCAGACAGGGCCTGAAAACTGAAGCTTTCTTT	CSSSARQGLKTEAFF
TRBV15	.	TRBJ2-7	.	TGTGCCACCAGCAGACCACAGTCCTACGAGCAGTACTTC	CATSRPQSYEQYF
TRBV5-4	once	TRBJ1-2	TRBD1	TGTGCCAGCAGCAGCGGGACAGGGGATTTTAGCTATGGCTACACCTTC	CASSSGTGDFSYGYTF
TRBV14	few	TRBJ2-1	TRBD1	TGTGCCAGCAGCCAAACAGGGGCCGCCTACAATGAGCAGTTCTTC	CASSQTGAAYNEQFF
TRBV7-7	.	TRBJ1-4	TRBD1	TGTGCCAGCAGCTCGGACAGGGGGTCTGAAAAACTGTTTTTT	CASSSDRGSEKLFF
TRBV5-6	.	TRBJ1-1	TRBD1	TGTGCCAGCAGCTTGGCCGGACAGGGGTGGGCTGAAGCTTTCTTT	CASSLAGQGWAEAFF
TRBV9	.	TRBJ2-5	.	TGTGCCAGCAGCGTAGGAGGGAAGGAGACCCAGTACTTC	CASSVGGKETQYF
TRBV7-2	.	TRBJ2-1	.	TGTGCCAGCAGCTTCCCAGGGGCCTACAATGAGCAGTTCTTC	CASSFPGAYNEQFF
TRBV5-4	.	TRBJ2-1	.	TGTGCCAGCAGCTCCAAAAATACTAGTTTCTATGAGCAGTTCTTC	CASSSKNTSFYEQFF
TRBV2	.	TRBJ2-7	TRBD2	TGTGCCAGCAGTGAAGAGACTAGCGGGGCCTACGAGCAGTACTTC	CASSEETSGAYEQYF
TRBV11-2	.	TRBJ2-1	.	TGTGCCAGCAGCGCGCGCGGGAAATCCTACAATGAGCAGTTCTTC	CASSARGKSYNEQFF
TRBV5-5	.	TRBJ2-1	TRBD1	TGTGCCAGCTCCCTGGGGCCCATCGGGACAGAGCCCTACAATGAGCAGTTCTTC	CASSLGPIGTEPYNEQFF
TRBV6-1	.	TRBJ1-2	.	TGTGCCAGCAGTGAAGGAGGCACGGAAGCTAACTATGGCTACACCTTC	CASSEGGTEANYGYTF
TRBV11-2	.	TRBJ2-3	.	TGTGCCAGCAGCTTAGAGGCGGGATTGGTGGGTACGCAGTATTTT	CASSLEAGLVGTQYF
TRBV30	.	TRBJ1-5	.	TGTGCCTGGAGTACAGGTTTGATGGGGCCCCAGCATTTT	CAWSTGLMGPQHF
TRBV5-4	.	TRBJ1-1	TRBD1	TGTGCCAGCAGCCGAGCCGGGACAGGGGTCACTGAAGCTTTCTTT	CASSRAGTGVTEAFF
TRBV27	.	TRBJ2-7	TRBD1	TGTGCCAGCAGTCCGACAGGGGGTTTAGGAGGCTACGAGCAGTACTTC	CASSPTGGLGGYEQYF
TRBV11-2	.	TRBJ1-2	.	TGTGCCAGCAGCTTACCCCGGGACACACCTAACTATGGCTACACCTTC	CASSLPRDTPNYGYTF
TRBV5-1	few	TRBJ1-1	.	TGCGCCAGCAGCTTTGGCGGCGGGGCGGACACTGAAGCTTTCTTT	CASSFGGGADTEAFF
TRBV6-6	.	TRBJ2-3	TRBD1	TGTGCCAGCACCTTCTGGGGACAGCCTCCAGATACGCAGTATTTT	CASTFWGQPPDTQYF
TRBV7-9	.	TRBJ1-5	.	TGTGCCAGCAGCTCGGACATTAGCAATCAGCCCCAGCATTTT	CASSSDISNQPQHF
TRBV6-5	.	TRBJ1-1	.	TGTGCCAGCAGTTACCCCTCACGGGGAGGGACTGAAGCTTTCTTT	CASSYPSRGGTEAFF
TRBV5-1	.	TRBJ2-3	.	TGCGCCAGCAGCTTGGTACAGGGAAGCACAGATACGCAGTATTTT	CASSLVQGSTDTQYF
TRBV11-2	once	TRBJ2-7	.	TGTGCCAGCAGCTCCTATTACGAGCAGTACTTC	CASSSYYEQYF
TRBV5-1	.	TRBJ2-5	TRBD2	TGCGCCAGCAGCTTGGGCGGGACTAGCGGGGAGACCCAGTACTTC	CASSLGGTSGETQYF
TRBV19	.	TRBJ2-1	.	TGTGCCAGTAAAACGGGAGCGGCTCACTACAATGAGCAGTTCTTC	CASKTGAAHYNEQFF
TRBV28	.	TRBJ2-1	TRBD1	TGTGCCAGCAGGGGACAGCCCAATGAGCAGTTCTTC	CASRGQPNEQFF
TRBV7-2	once	TRBJ2-5	.	TGTGCCAGCAGCTTAAACTTTAACGGGTTATACCAAGAGACCCAGTACTTC	CASSLNFNGLYQETQYF
TRBV5-6	.	TRBJ2-7	TRBD1	TGTGCCAGCAGCTTCGGGACAGGACTCTACGAGCAGTACTTC	CASSFGTGLYEQYF